This T cell receptor (beta chain) was obtained from a study of beta chain features in type 1 diabetes. As every portion of the isolated RNA was reverse transcribed, the sequencing read expressed TCRB transcripts. Repertoires were generated with immunoSEQ multiplex PCR, while TCRdb's copy carries only in-frame clones and drops some. The sample contains 150,000 to 190,000 clones, roughly 10% of which appear only once. CDR3 size: 12 residues. The trim removed 4 bases at V and 5 bases at J, leaving 1 base unmatched. The germline CDR1 and CDR2 sequences are ENHRY and SYGVKD. This clonotype was obtained from a man aged 18 to 30 in good health. The chain has TRBV10-3 and TRBJ2-7; TRBD1 matches 8 bases. Specimen: central memory CD4+ T cells from blood. DNA of the CDR3: TGTGCCATCAGTGCGACAGGGGACGAGCAGTACTTC. Encoded protein: CAISATGDEQYF.